This record looks at one T cell receptor beta chain sequence and its context. Its specificity is not known. The sample originates from a study of T cells in Graves' hyperthyroidism and ophthalmopathy. Study-level findings and limits: In blood, most of the thyroid clonotypes expanded above 0.001 were also present.

Using 10 ml of fresh peripheral blood, PBMCs were prepared. This CDR3 comprises 15 residues. V lost 2 bases to trimming and J lost 6 bases; unmatched junction nucleotides: 10. CDR1 is SGHDT and CDR2 is YYEEEE in the germline V gene. TCR beta CDR3 sequences were amplified from RNA transcripts. A set of HTBI primers served as the primers for a first-round RT-PCR of the TCR CDR3. TCRdb analysed the multiplex PCR reads with MiXCR anew, one entry per CDR3 protein. The sample includes a few hundred thousand distinct CDR3 sequences, 15% to 19% of them seen just once. Sequencing was done on a sample of blood. The J gene is TRBJ1-1, the V gene TRBV5-6, with 7 bases matching TRBD1. The sequence was collected from a woman younger than 45 with Graves' hyperthyroidism. The CDR3 DNA reads TGTGCCAGCAGCTTTCGACAGGGCGCCTCGGCTGAAGCTTTCTTT. Amino acids: CASSFRQGASAEAFF.